The clone carrying this T cell receptor (beta chain) was seen a few times. The source of the sample is a study of blood T cell repertoires in COVID-19. Across the whole study: Acute-phase and convalescent COVID-19 samples originated in the United States, Italy and Spain. Sample material is recorded as cDNA or gDNA derived from T cells, B-cell-depleted T cells, or PBMCs.

The germline gives CDR1 ENHRY, CDR2 SYGVKD. This CDR3 is built from 16 residues. J lost 5 bases, V lost 5 bases, and 13 bases had no gene match. Generated by immunoSEQ multiplex PCR, the TCRdb table keeps only in-frame clones and is missing some. The table shows 90,000 to 120,000 clones, with around four fifths occurring only once. The clonotype originates from a man aged 55-75 years with acute or convalescent COVID-19. Sequenced material: peripheral blood. The chain has TRBV10-3 and TRBJ1-2; TRBD1 aligns across 8 bases. CDR3 DNA: TGTGCCATCAGTCAGAGCTTTTGGGACAGGAGTTATGGCTACACCTTC. Protein: CAISQSFWDRSYGYTF.